The 21 T cell receptor beta chains given below trace back to one sample, sequenced in a study of vaccination effects on CD4 cells after COVID-19. The assay was immunoSEQ multiplex PCR, and TCRdb's table has in-frame clones only and misses some. In the table there are about 47,000 clones, more than 75% of which are singletons. Their recognized antigens are unknown. CD4+ T cell isolation took place after 10 days of culture. Sequencing used CD4+ T cells from PBMCs cultured without peptide, obtained before COVID-19 vaccination. Every receptor here comes from a human donor who had a prior SARS-CoV-2 infection.

This chain uses TRBV6-5 with TRBJ1-1; 9 bases are shared with TRBD1. The junction had 11 bases not matched to a gene; V was cut back by 2 bases and J by 10 bases. Per the germline V gene, CDR1 is MNHEY and CDR2 is SVGAGI. The CDR3 consists of 15 residues. The CDR3 nucleotides are TGTGCCAGCAGTTACGAAGGGACAGGGATGATGGCAGCTTTCTTT. Translation gives CASSYEGTGMMAAFF.

The chain has TRBV4-2 and TRBJ2-2; 11 nucleotides match TRBD1. The CDR3 has 14 amino acids. The germline V gene encodes CDR1 LGHNA and CDR2 YNFKEQ. Losses at the gene ends were 8 bases for V and 4 bases for J; bases not matched to a gene: 3. DNA for the CDR3: TGTGCCAGCGCCGGGACAGGGGGCACCGGGGAGCTGTTTTTT. Its protein is CASAGTGGTGELFF.

This clone turned up a few times. The chain uses TRBV7-9 and TRBJ1-4, with D hard to call. With 1 base removed from V and 8 bases from J, the gap between germline ends came to 5 bases. Germline CDR1 and CDR2: SEHNR and FQNEAQ (reference sequence). The CDR3 sequence is 12 residues long. The CDR3 here is CASSLEGEKLFF. In DNA form, the CDR3 reads TGTGCCAGCAGCTTAGAAGGGGAAAAACTGTTTTTT.

This clone appeared once. The genes are TRBV14 and TRBJ1-3; D is unresolved. This CDR3 spans 15 amino acids. Trimming stripped 3 bases from V and 4 bases from J, with 13 bases between. The germline CDR1 and CDR2 sequences are SGHDN and FVKESK. CDR3 residues: CASSQSLSRGNTIYF. CDR3 DNA: TGTGCCAGCAGCCAGAGCCTTAGTCGGGGAAACACCATATATTTT.

The chain recombines TRBV5-4 with TRBJ2-7, with 8 bases matching TRBD1. CDR1 and CDR2 (germline): SGHNT, YYREEE (reference sequence). The CDR3 spans 14 residues. Losses at the gene ends were 4 bases for V and 2 bases for J; bases not matched to a gene: 5. CDR3 loop: CASSPDRETYEQYF. The CDR3 DNA reads TGTGCCAGCAGCCCGGACAGGGAAACCTACGAGCAGTACTTC.

The chain links TRBV6-5 to TRBJ2-1; 7 positions match TRBD1. Germline V gene lookup returns CDR1 MNHEY and CDR2 SVGAGI. V lost 0 bases and J lost 3; bases outside the gene matches: 5. The CDR3 runs to 16 residues. In nucleotides, the CDR3 is TGTGCCAGCAGTTACTCGGGACAGACCGACTACAATGAGCAGTTCTTC. Protein: CASSYSGQTDYNEQFF.

The chain joins TRBV30 to TRBJ1-5; D is unclear. The CDR3 extends over 15 amino acids. Germline assignment: CDR1 GTSNPN and CDR2 SVGIG (reference sequence). V lost 1 base and J 1 base, leaving 11 bases between the germline ends. CDR3 residues: CAWSAGFQSNQPQHF. In DNA, the CDR3 is TGTGCCTGGAGTGCGGGGTTTCAGAGCAATCAGCCCCAGCATTTT. Filled out from reference TRBV30 and TRBJ1-5, the complete variable domain reads SQTIHQWPATLVQPVGSPLSLECTVEGTSNPNLYWYRQAAGRGLQLLFYSVGIGQISSEVPQNLSASRPQDRQFILSSKKLLLSDSGFYLCAWSAGFQSNQPQHFGDGTRLSIL.

The rearrangement uses TRBV5-4 and TRBJ2-3; 14 nucleotides line up with TRBD2. The CDR3 extends over 15 amino acids. The trim removed 4 bases at V and 5 bases at J, leaving 3 bases unmatched. Germline loops: CDR1 SGHNT, CDR2 YYREEE (reference sequence). The CDR3 spells CASSPGLAGGDTQYF. CDR3 nucleotides: TGTGCCAGCAGCCCCGGACTAGCGGGAGGAGATACGCAGTATTTT. The full variable domain, rest sourced from reference TRBV5-4 and TRBJ2-3, is ETGVTQSPTHLIKTRGQQVTLRCSSQSGHNTVSWYQQALGQGPQFIFQYYREEENGRGNFPPRFSGLQFPNYSSELNVNALELDDSALYLCASSPGLAGGDTQYFGPGTRLTVL.

This chain joins TRBV19 and TRBJ1-5; D is ambiguous. V was pared by 3 bases and J by 1 base, with 7 bases between. The CDR3 totals 14 residues. Germline assignment: CDR1 LNHDA and CDR2 SQIVND (reference sequence). The CDR3 spells CASSIARSNQPQHF. CDR3 in DNA: TGTGCCAGTAGTATCGCCAGGAGCAATCAGCCCCAGCATTTT.

This clone is a singleton in its sample. V and J are TRBV11-2 and TRBJ2-7; a weak D match, TRBD2 (6 bases). CDR1 and CDR2 (germline): SGHAT, FQNNGV. V was trimmed by 4 bases and J by 4 bases, leaving 11 bases between them. The length of the CDR3 is 13 residues. This chain's CDR3 is CASSSGTAYEQYF. CDR3 DNA sequence: TGTGCCAGCAGCTCTGGGACTGCATACGAGCAGTACTTC.

This clone was observed a handful of times. The rearrangement joins TRBV6-1 to TRBJ2-7; a possible D gene is TRBD1 (5 bases). From germline, CDR1 is MNHNS and CDR2 SASEGT. The CDR3 has 12 amino acids. V was pared by 2 bases and J by 4 bases, with 6 bases between. CDR3: CASSEQGYEQYF. The DNA for the CDR3 is TGTGCCAGCAGTGAACAGGGTTACGAGCAGTACTTC.

V is TRBV2 and J is TRBJ2-3; 8 nucleotides align to TRBD2. With V trimmed by 7 bases and J by 3 bases, 6 bases remained unmatched. The CDR3 spans 14 residues. Germline V lookup: CDR1 SNHLY, CDR2 FYNNEI. The CDR3: CASKGLVETDTQYF. CDR3 coding DNA: TGTGCCAGCAAGGGACTAGTGGAAACAGATACGCAGTATTTT.

The V and J genes are TRBV9 and TRBJ1-3; D gene ambiguous. The V gene lost 0 bases and the J gene lost 0 bases, with 16 bases spanning the gap. Per germline, CDR1 SGDLS and CDR2 YYNGEE. CDR3 length: 18 amino acids. The DNA of the CDR3 is TGTGCCAGCAGCGTAGGATTAGGGCCTCGGACCTCTGGAAACACCATATATTTT. It encodes CASSVGLGPRTSGNTIYF.

This clone has only a few counts. This chain uses TRBV6-5 with TRBJ1-3; D perhaps matches TRBD1 (6 bases). V was clipped by 5 bases and J by 3 bases, with 11 bases between them. CDR1 MNHEY and CDR2 SVGAGI come from the germline V gene. The CDR3 spans 14 residues. The chain's CDR3 is CASSLTGFGNTIYF. The CDR3 DNA is TGTGCCAGCAGTCTGACAGGATTTGGAAACACCATATATTTT.

This clone was observed a few times. The V call is TRBV5-1, the J call TRBJ2-7, with 9 bases fitting TRBD2. V was clipped by 4 bases and J by 0 bases; unmatched bases: 8. CDR3 length equals 16 residues. CDR1 and CDR2 from the germline V gene are SGHRS and YFSETQ. CDR3: CASSPDSGGSSYEQYF. The CDR3, as DNA: TGCGCCAGCAGCCCCGATAGCGGGGGTAGCTCCTACGAGCAGTACTTC.

The chain combines TRBV29-1 with TRBJ2-5; D is undetermined. CDR3 length: 13 amino acids. Trimming took off 3 bases at V and 1 base at J, with 9 bases between the two ends. The germline CDR1 and CDR2 sequences are SQVTM and ANQGSEA. CDR3 sequence: CSVELRTQETQYF. The CDR3 DNA follows: TGCAGCGTTGAGTTACGAACCCAAGAGACCCAGTACTTC.

DNA for the CDR3: TGTGCCATCAGGGACCGGGGCTACTCCGGGGATGAGCAGTTCTTC. It specifies CAIRDRGYSGDEQFF. The gene calls are TRBV10-3 and TRBJ2-1; D could derive from TRBD1 or TRBD2 (5 bases each). V was clipped by 6 bases and J by 8 bases, with 20 bases between them. CDR3 length: 15 amino acids. CDR1 ENHRY and CDR2 SYGVKD come from the germline V gene.

The V gene is TRBV6-5, the J gene TRBJ1-5; D is uncertain. V dropped 6 bases and J dropped 0 bases, with 9 bases sitting between them. The CDR3 spans 14 residues. Germline loops: CDR1 MNHEY, CDR2 SVGAGI. For the CDR3, the DNA is TGTGCCAGCAGGAGTCCCCATAGCAATCAGCCCCAGCATTTT. Protein: CASRSPHSNQPQHF.

This rearrangement joins TRBV4-2 to TRBJ2-7; tentatively, D is TRBD2 (5 bases). Trimming took off 0 bases at V and 0 bases at J, with 9 bases between the two ends. The CDR3 consists of 15 residues. Germline CDR1 reads LGHNA; CDR2 reads YNFKEQ. The CDR3 nucleotides read TGTGCCAGCAGCCAAGACCGGGGATACTCCTACGAGCAGTACTTC. Amino acid sequence: CASSQDRGYSYEQYF.

This clone was recorded a few times. This CDR3 reads CASSLNGGSYNEQFF. CDR3 nucleotides: TGCGCCAGCAGCTTAAATGGGGGCTCCTACAATGAGCAGTTCTTC. The chain uses TRBV4-3 and TRBJ2-1; the D call may be TRBD1 or TRBD2 (5 bases each). The V gene's germline CDR1 is LGHNA and CDR2 YSLEER. Trimming cost V 5 bases and J 0 bases, with 11 bases left between them. This CDR3 comprises 15 residues.

This rearrangement joins TRBV5-6 to TRBJ2-3, with 10 bases that match TRBD1. This CDR3 is 15 amino acids long. With V trimmed by 0 bases and J by 4 bases, 2 bases remained unmatched. Germline CDR1 is SGHDT and CDR2 is YYEEEE. The CDR3 DNA sequence: TGTGCCAGCAGCTTGGTGGACAGGGGGTCAGATACGCAGTATTTT. This codes for CASSLVDRGSDTQYF.